This T cell receptor beta chain was sequenced during a study of blood T cells in healthy people across ages. For the second PCR, which ran for about 6 to 12 cycles, a sample-barcoded 5' primer and a J-beta primer mix were used. One entry per CDR3 protein results from TCRdb running MiXCR on the 5' RACE reads. The sample gives roughly 1.6 million distinct CDR3 sequences, 30% to 35% of which show up once; approximately 11% is in the top ten. V lost 1 base and J 8 bases, leaving 6 bases between the germline ends. CDR3 length: 12 amino acids. Per the germline V gene, CDR1 is SEHNR and CDR2 is FQNEAQ (reference sequence).

This TCR was recovered from a woman aged 30 to 39 in good health. The gene calls are TRBV7-9 and TRBJ2-1; D not certain. Sequenced material: blood. This chain's CDR3 is CASSLGRHEQFF. In DNA form, the CDR3 reads TGTGCCAGCAGCTTAGGTCGTCATGAGCAGTTCTTC.